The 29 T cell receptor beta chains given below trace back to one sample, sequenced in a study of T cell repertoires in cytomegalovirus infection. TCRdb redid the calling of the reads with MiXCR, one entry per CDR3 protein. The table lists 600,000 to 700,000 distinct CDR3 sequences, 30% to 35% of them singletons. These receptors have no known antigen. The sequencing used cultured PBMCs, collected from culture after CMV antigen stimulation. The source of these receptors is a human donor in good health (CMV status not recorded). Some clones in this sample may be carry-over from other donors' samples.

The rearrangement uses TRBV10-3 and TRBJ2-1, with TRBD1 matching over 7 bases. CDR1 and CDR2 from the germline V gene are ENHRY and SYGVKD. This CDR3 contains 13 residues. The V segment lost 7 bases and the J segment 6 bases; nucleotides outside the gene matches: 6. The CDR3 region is CAINDRDSNEQFF. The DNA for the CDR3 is TGTGCCATCAACGACAGGGATTCCAATGAGCAGTTCTTC.

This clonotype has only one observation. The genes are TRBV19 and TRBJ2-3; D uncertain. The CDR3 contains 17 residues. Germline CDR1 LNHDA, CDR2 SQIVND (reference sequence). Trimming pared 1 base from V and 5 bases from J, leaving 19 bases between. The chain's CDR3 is CASSIASSVRGRDTQYF. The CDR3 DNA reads TGTGCCAGTAGTATAGCCTCTTCCGTGCGAGGACGAGATACGCAGTATTTT.

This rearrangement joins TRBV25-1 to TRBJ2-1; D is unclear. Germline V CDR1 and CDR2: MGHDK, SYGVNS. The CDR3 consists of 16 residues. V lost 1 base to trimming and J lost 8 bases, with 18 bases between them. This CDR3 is CASSESNGRAIDEQFF. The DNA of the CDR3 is TGTGCCAGCAGTGAATCGAACGGGCGCGCAATAGATGAGCAGTTCTTC.

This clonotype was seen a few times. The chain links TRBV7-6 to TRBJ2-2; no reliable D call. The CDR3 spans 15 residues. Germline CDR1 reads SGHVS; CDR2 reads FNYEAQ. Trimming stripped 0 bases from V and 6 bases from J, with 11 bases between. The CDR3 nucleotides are TGTGCCAGCAGCTTAGCGATAACCGTGGCCGGGGAGCTGTTTTTT. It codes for CASSLAITVAGELFF.

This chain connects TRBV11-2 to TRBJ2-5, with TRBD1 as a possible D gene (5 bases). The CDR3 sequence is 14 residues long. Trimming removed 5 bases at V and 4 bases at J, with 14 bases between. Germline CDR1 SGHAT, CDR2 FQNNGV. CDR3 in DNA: TGTGCCAGCAGCCCTCAGGGTTTGGGAGAGACCCAGTACTTC. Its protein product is CASSPQGLGETQYF.

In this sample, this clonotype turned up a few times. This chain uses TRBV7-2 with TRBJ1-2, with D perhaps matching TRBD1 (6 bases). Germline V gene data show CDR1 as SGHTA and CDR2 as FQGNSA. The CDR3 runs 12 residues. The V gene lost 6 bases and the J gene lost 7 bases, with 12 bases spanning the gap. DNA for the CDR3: TGTGCCAGCAGTGAGGGGGGTCCTGGCTACACCTTC. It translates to CASSEGGPGYTF.

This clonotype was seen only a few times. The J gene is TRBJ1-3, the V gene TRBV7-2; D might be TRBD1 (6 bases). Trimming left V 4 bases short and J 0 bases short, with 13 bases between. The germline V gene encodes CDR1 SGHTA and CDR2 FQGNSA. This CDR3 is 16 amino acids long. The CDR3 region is CASSSGRGVSGNTIYF. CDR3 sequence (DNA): TGTGCCAGCAGCTCAGGCAGGGGTGTCTCTGGAAACACCATATATTTT. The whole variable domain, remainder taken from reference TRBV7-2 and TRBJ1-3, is GAGVSQSPSNKVTEKGKDVELRCDPISGHTALYWYRQSLGQGLEFLIYFQGNSAPDKSGLPSDRFSAERTGGSVSTLTIQRTQQEDSAVYLCASSSGRGVSGNTIYFGEGSWLTVV.

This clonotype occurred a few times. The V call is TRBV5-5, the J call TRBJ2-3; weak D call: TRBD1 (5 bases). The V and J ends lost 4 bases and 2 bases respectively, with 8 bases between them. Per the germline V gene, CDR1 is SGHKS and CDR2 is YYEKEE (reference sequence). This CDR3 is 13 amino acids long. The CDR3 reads CASSVGHTDTQYF. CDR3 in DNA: TGTGCCAGCAGCGTGGGGCACACAGATACGCAGTATTTT.

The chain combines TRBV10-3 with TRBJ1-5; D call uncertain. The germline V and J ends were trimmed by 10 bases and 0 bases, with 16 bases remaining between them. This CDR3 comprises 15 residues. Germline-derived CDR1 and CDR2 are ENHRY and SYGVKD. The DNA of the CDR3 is TGTGCCAACGCCGGAACGATATTTAGCAATCAGCCCCAGCATTTT. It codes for CANAGTIFSNQPQHF.

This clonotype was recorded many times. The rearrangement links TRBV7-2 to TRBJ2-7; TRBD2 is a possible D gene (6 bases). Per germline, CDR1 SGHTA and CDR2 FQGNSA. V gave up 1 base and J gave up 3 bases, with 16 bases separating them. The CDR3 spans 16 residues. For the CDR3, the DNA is TGTGCCAGCAGCTTAGTAGTAGGTCAGGGAGGCTACGAGCAGTACTTC. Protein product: CASSLVVGQGGYEQYF.

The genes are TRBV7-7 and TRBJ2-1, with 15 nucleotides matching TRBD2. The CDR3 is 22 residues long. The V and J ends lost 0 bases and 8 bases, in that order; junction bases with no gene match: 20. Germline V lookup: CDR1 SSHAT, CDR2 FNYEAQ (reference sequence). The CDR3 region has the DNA TGTGCCAGCAGCTTAGCGGTCCCGGGACTAGCGGGAGGACGTTTGGACTTCTATGAGCAGTTCTTC. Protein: CASSLAVPGLAGGRLDFYEQFF.

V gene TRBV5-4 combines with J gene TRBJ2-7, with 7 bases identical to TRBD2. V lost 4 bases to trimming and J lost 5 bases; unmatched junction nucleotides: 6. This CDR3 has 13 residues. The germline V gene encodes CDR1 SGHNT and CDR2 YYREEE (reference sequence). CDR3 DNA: TGTGCCAGCAGCCCGGCTAGCGGCGACGAGCAGTACTTC. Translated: CASSPASGDEQYF. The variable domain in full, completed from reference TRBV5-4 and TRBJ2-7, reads ETGVTQSPTHLIKTRGQQVTLRCSSQSGHNTVSWYQQALGQGPQFIFQYYREEENGRGNFPPRFSGLQFPNYSSELNVNALELDDSALYLCASSPASGDEQYFGPGTRLTVT.

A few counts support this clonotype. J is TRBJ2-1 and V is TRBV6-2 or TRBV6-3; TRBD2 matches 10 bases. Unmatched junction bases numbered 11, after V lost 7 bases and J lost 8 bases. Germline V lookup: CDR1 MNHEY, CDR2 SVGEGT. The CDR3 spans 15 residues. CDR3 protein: CASTDGTSVRHEQFF. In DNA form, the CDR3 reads TGTGCCAGCACCGATGGGACTAGCGTACGGCATGAGCAGTTCTTC.

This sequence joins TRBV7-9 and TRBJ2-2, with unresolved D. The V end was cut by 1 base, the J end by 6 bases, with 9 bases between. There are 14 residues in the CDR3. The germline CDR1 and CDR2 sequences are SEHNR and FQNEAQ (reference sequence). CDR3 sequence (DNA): TGTGCCAGCAGCTTAGGCGCCGGCCCCGGGGAGCTGTTTTTT. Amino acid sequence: CASSLGAGPGELFF.

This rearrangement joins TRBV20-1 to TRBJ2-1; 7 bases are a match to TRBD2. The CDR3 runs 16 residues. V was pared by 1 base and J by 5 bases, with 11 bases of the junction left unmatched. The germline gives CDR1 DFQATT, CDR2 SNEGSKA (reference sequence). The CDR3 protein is CSARGISSGANNEQFF. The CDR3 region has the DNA TGCAGTGCTAGAGGCATCTCCAGCGGGGCTAACAATGAGCAGTTCTTC.

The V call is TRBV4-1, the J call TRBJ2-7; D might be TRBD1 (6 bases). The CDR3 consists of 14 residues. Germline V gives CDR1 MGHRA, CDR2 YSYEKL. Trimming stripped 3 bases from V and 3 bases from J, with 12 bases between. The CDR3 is CASSQSGVLYEQYF. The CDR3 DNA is TGCGCCAGCAGCCAGTCAGGGGTTCTCTACGAGCAGTACTTC.

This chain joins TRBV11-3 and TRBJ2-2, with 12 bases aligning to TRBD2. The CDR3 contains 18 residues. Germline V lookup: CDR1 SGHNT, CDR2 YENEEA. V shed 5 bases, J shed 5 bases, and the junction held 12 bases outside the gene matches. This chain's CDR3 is CASSMTSGRGFGTGELFF. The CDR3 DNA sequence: TGTGCCAGCAGCATGACTAGCGGGAGAGGATTCGGTACCGGGGAGCTGTTTTTT.

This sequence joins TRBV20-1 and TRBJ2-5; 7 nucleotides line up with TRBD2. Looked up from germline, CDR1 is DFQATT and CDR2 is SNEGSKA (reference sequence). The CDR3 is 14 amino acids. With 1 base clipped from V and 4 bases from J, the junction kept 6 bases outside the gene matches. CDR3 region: CSARGGGPGETQYF. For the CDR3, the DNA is TGCAGTGCTAGAGGGGGAGGGCCGGGAGAGACCCAGTACTTC.

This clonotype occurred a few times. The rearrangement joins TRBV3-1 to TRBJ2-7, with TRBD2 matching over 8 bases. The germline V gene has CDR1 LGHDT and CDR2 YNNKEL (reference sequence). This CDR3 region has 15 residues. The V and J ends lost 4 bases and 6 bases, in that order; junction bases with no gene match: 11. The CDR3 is CASSLLPGTRVEQYF. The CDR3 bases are TGTGCCAGCAGCCTACTTCCCGGGACTAGAGTCGAGCAGTACTTC.

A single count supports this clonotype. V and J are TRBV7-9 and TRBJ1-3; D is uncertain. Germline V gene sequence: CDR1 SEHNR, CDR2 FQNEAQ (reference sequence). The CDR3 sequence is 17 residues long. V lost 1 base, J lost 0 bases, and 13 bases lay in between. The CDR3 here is CASSLVLSQDSGNTIYF. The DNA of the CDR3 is TGTGCCAGCAGCTTAGTTTTGTCTCAAGACTCTGGAAACACCATATATTTT.

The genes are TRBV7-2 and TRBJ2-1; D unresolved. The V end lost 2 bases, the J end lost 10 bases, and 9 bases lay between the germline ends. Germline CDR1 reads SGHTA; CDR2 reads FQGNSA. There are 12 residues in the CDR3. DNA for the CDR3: TGTGCCAGCAGCTTATTGCGTTCCGAGCAGTTCTTC. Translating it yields CASSLLRSEQFF.

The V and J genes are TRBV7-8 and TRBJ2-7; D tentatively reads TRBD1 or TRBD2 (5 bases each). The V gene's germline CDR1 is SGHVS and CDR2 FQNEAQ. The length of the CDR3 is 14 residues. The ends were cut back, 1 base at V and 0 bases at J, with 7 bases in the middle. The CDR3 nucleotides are TGTGCCAGCAGCTTAGAGGGGAGCTCCTACGAGCAGTACTTC. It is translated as CASSLEGSSYEQYF.

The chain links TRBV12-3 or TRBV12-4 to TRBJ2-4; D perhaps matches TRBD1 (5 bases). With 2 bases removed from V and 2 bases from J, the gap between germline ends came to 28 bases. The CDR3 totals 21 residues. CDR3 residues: CASSLTSRRGLVSSTKNIQYF. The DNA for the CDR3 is TGTGCCAGCAGTTTAACATCACGTAGGGGTTTGGTATCTTCAACCAAAAACATTCAGTACTTC.

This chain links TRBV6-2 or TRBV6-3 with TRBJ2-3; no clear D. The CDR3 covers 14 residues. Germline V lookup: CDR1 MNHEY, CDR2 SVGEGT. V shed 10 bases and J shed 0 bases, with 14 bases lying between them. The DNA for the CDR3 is TGTGCCACAACGGACCCTTCTAGCACAGATACGCAGTATTTT. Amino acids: CATTDPSSTDTQYF.

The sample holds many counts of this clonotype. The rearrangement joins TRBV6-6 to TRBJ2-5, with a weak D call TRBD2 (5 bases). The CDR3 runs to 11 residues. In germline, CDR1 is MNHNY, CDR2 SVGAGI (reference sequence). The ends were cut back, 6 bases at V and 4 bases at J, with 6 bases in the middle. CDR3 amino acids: CASSEGETQYF. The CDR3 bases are TGTGCCAGCAGCGAGGGAGAGACCCAGTACTTC.

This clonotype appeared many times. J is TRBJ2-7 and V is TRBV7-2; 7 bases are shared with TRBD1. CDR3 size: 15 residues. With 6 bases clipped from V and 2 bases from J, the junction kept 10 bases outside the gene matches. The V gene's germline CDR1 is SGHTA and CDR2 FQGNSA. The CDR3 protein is CASSPSGGTTYEQYF. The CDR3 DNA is TGTGCCAGCAGTCCTTCAGGGGGTACCACCTACGAGCAGTACTTC.

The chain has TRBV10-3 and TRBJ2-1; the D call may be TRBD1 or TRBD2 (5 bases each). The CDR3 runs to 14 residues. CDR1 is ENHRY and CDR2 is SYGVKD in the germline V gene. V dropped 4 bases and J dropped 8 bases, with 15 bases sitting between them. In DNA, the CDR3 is TGTGCCATCAGTGGCCGTTCAGGGACCGATGAGCAGTTCTTC. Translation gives CAISGRSGTDEQFF.

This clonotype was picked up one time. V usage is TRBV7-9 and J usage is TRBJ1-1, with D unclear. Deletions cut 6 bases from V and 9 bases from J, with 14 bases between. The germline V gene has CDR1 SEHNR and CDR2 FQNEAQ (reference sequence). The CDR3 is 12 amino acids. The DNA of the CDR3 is TGTGCCAGCAGGTCTATTGGGCTCCAAGCTTTCTTT. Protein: CASRSIGLQAFF.

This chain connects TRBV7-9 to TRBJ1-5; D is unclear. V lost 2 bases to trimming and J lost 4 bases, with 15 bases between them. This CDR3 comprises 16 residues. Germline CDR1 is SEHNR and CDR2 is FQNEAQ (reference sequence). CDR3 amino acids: CASSLLITLRNQPQHF. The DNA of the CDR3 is TGTGCCAGCAGCTTACTTATTACGCTTCGGAATCAGCCCCAGCATTTT.